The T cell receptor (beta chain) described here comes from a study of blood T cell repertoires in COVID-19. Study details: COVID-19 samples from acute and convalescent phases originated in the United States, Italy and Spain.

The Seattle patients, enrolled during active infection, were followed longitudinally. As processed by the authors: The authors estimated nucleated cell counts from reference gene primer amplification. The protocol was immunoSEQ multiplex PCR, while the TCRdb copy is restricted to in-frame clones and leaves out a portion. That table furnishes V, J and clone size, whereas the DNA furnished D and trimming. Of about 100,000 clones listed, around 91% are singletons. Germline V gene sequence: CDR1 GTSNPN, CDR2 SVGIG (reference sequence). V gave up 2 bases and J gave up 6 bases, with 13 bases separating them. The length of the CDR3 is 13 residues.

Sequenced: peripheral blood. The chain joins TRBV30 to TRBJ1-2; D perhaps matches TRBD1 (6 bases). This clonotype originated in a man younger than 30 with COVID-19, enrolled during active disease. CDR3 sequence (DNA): TGTGCCTGGAGTTGGGGGCCAGAGAATGGCTACACCTTC. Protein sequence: CAWSWGPENGYTF.